By its share, the clone carrying this TCR beta chain is medium-sized. Its antigen is unknown. The record originates from a study of spatial heterogeneity in lung cancer. Study-level points and caveats: Tumors with more nonsynonymous mutations had more expanded intratumoral alpha and beta TCRs.

Time point in this sample: sample taken at primary tumor resection. There were roughly 78 donors, all of them untreated patients with early-stage non-small cell lung cancer. The V gene lost 5 bases and the J gene lost 4 bases, with 11 bases spanning the gap. The CDR3 consists of 13 residues. Germline lookup yields CDR1 SGHTA and CDR2 FQGNSA. Individually, TCR cDNA molecules were each labelled with a unique molecular identifier. TCRdb processed the 5' RACE reads anew with MiXCR; each CDR3 protein has one entry. The sample has 4,200 or so distinct CDR3 sequences, about 8.5% seen once. The TCR originated in a male donor with early-stage non-small cell lung cancer. This chain uses TRBV7-2 with TRBJ1-1, with D unresolved. The sample here was lung tumor tissue, taken at surgery. The CDR3 loop is CASSLAVFTEAFF. The CDR3 bases are TGTGCCAGCAGCCTTGCTGTATTCACTGAAGCTTTCTTT.